Below are 32 T cell receptor beta chains sequenced from a single sample in a study of blood T cell repertoires in COVID-19. Assay used: immunoSEQ multiplex PCR; TCRdb lists only in-frame clones, some missing. Altogether about 190,000 clones are present, approximately 85% being singletons, with the ten largest covering 6.9%. The specimen was peripheral blood. The receptors come from a man aged 80 or over with COVID-19, enrolled during active disease.

The V and J genes are TRBV9 and TRBJ1-5; D is uncertain. CDR1 SGDLS and CDR2 YYNGEE come from the germline V gene. Trimming removed 0 bases from V and 0 bases from J, with 7 bases in between. The CDR3 is 15 amino acids. The CDR3, as DNA: TGTGCCAGCAGCGTAGGGTACAGTAGCAATCAGCCCCAGCATTTT. Protein sequence: CASSVGYSSNQPQHF.

This chain joins TRBV5-1 and TRBJ2-1; 14 nucleotides match TRBD2. This CDR3 has 16 residues. Germline CDR1 reads SGHRS; CDR2 reads YFSETQ. J was trimmed by 7 bases and V by 4 bases; bases with no gene match: 7. The CDR3 sequence is CASSMTSGGALNEQFF. The DNA of the CDR3 is TGCGCCAGCAGCATGACTAGCGGGGGGGCCTTGAATGAGCAGTTCTTC. The full variable domain, in which reference TRBV5-1 and TRBJ2-1 provide the parts outside the CDR3, is KAGVTQTPRYLIKTRGQQVTLSCSPISGHRSVSWYQQTPGQGLQFLFEYFSETQRNKGNFPGRFSGRQFSNSRSEMNVSTLELGDSALYLCASSMTSGGALNEQFFGPGTRLTVL.

V usage is TRBV5-1 and J usage is TRBJ1-1; the D gene is possibly TRBD1 (6 bases). With 1 base removed from V and 1 base from J, the gap between germline ends came to 11 bases. This CDR3 comprises 15 residues. Per germline, CDR1 SGHRS and CDR2 YFSETQ. This CDR3 reads CASSLSEGENTEAFF. The CDR3 DNA is TGCGCCAGCAGCTTGTCAGAGGGGGAGAACACTGAAGCTTTCTTT.

The gene calls are TRBV1 and TRBJ2-3; TRBD2 was called by the table and not checked on the DNA. TRBV1 is tagged as a pseudogene. This CDR3 is built from 16 residues. CDR3: CTSSQDRLAVTDTQYF. The CDR3 DNA follows: TGCACCAGCAGCCAAGATAGACTAGCGGTCACAGATACGCAGTATTTT.

This clone was seen more than once but under ten times. This sequence joins TRBV28 and TRBJ2-7; D uncertain. Germline V gives CDR1 MDHEN, CDR2 SYDVKM. The CDR3 spans 18 residues. V was shortened by 4 bases and J by 3 bases, with 25 bases between the two germline ends. CDR3 DNA sequence: TGTGCCAGCAGTTGGCCCCCAGACTCGACCAAGGCGGACTACGAGCAGTACTTC. This gives the protein CASSWPPDSTKADYEQYF.

V usage is TRBV3-1 (or the pseudogene TRBV3-2) and J usage is TRBJ1-6; D uncertain. V was cut by 0 bases and J by 7 bases, with 4 bases left in between. The germline V gene has CDR1 LGHDT and CDR2 YNNKEL (reference sequence). This CDR3 contains 13 residues. The DNA of the CDR3 is TGTGCCAGCAGCCAAGACAGAAATTCACCCCTCCACTTT. Its translation is CASSQDRNSPLHF.

CDR3 bases: TGTGCCAGCAGCCCCAGGGGCCGGAGTAACAATGAGCAGTTCTTC. As protein: CASSPRGRSNNEQFF. The chain carries TRBV11-3 and TRBJ2-1; D is perhaps TRBD1 (6 bases). This CDR3 is built from 15 residues. Trimming stripped 5 bases from V and 5 bases from J, with 16 bases between. In germline, CDR1 is SGHNT, CDR2 YENEEA.

V is TRBV5-6 and J is TRBJ1-1, with D possibly matching TRBD1 (5 bases). V lost 1 base, J lost 4 bases, and 11 bases lay in between. This CDR3 is 14 amino acids long. Germline loops: CDR1 SGHDT, CDR2 YYEEEE. The CDR3 nucleotides read TGTGCCAGCAGCTTGAGGGGAATTGGCACTGAAGCTTTCTTT. The encoded protein is CASSLRGIGTEAFF.

This chain connects TRBV28 to TRBJ2-3, with 7 bases lining up with TRBD1. Germline values: CDR1 MDHEN, CDR2 SYDVKM. J was trimmed by 0 bases and V by 6 bases; bases with no gene match: 6. The CDR3 sequence is 15 residues long. CDR3 in DNA: TGTGCCAGCAGGGGGCAGGGGGACAGCACAGATACGCAGTATTTT. Translation: CASRGQGDSTDTQYF.

V and J are TRBV28 and TRBJ1-4, with D possibly matching TRBD1 (6 bases). This CDR3 has 14 amino acids. V was shortened by 3 bases and J by 8 bases, with 13 bases between the two germline ends. Germline V gene data show CDR1 as MDHEN and CDR2 as SYDVKM. The DNA for the CDR3 is TGTGCCAGCAGTTTCCGCAGGGGTAGGGAAAAACTGTTTTTT. Translated: CASSFRRGREKLFF.

The chain links TRBV3-1 (or the pseudogene TRBV3-2) to TRBJ1-3; perhaps TRBD1 as D (5 bases). With 4 bases removed from V and 2 bases from J, the gap between germline ends came to 27 bases. CDR1 and CDR2 (germline): LGHDT, YNNKEL (reference sequence). This CDR3 spans 20 amino acids. The CDR3 reads CASSLDKKGLSWVAGNTIYF. CDR3 DNA: TGTGCCAGCAGCCTCGACAAAAAGGGGCTCTCCTGGGTCGCTGGAAACACCATATATTTT.

The chain employs TRBV5-6 and TRBJ2-1, with 8 bases aligning to TRBD2. CDR1 is SGHDT and CDR2 is YYEEEE in the germline V gene. V shed 0 bases and J 6 bases; nucleotides not matched to a gene: 11. The CDR3 has 17 residues. As DNA, the CDR3 is TGTGCCAGCAGCTTGGCCTTAGGTGGGACTAGGGCCAATGAGCAGTTCTTC. This encodes CASSLALGGTRANEQFF.

The chain is built from TRBV2 and TRBJ1-2, with D tentatively TRBD1 (5 bases). Germline V gene lookup returns CDR1 SNHLY and CDR2 FYNNEI. Trimming removed 4 bases at V and 1 base at J, with 7 bases between. The CDR3 is 13 amino acids. The CDR3 DNA sequence: TGTGCCAGCAGTGGACAGCTTAACTATGGCTACACCTTC. It is translated as CASSGQLNYGYTF.

The chain couples TRBV5-1 to TRBJ2-7; D remains ambiguous. The germline V gene encodes CDR1 SGHRS and CDR2 YFSETQ. Trimming pared 0 bases from V and 0 bases from J, leaving 7 bases between. This CDR3 comprises 14 residues. The chain's CDR3 is CASSLGLSSYEQYF. CDR3 nucleotide sequence: TGCGCCAGCAGCTTGGGGCTCAGCTCCTACGAGCAGTACTTC.

The rearrangement uses TRBV27 and TRBJ1-2; 10 bases align to TRBD1. V shed 3 bases and J 4 bases; nucleotides not matched to a gene: 8. The germline gives CDR1 MNHEY, CDR2 SMNVEV (reference sequence). This CDR3 contains 16 residues. CDR3 in DNA: TGTGCCAGCAGTTTCTACCGGGACAGGGGCCTCTATGGCTACACCTTC. Protein sequence: CASSFYRDRGLYGYTF.

The rearrangement joins TRBV18 to TRBJ1-5, with 9 bases lining up with TRBD1. The germline gives CDR1 KGHSH, CDR2 LQKENI. V lost 0 bases and J lost 7; bases outside the gene matches: 7. This CDR3 is built from 16 residues. The CDR3 region is CASSPPGTGFSQPQHF. The CDR3 nucleotides read TGTGCCAGCTCACCACCAGGGACAGGGTTCAGCCAGCCCCAGCATTTT.

In the case of this clone: Other DNA sequences in this sample translate to the same CDR3. The V and J genes are TRBV5-1 and TRBJ2-1; 12 bases map to TRBD1. This CDR3 is 15 amino acids long. Germline CDR1 SGHRS, CDR2 YFSETQ. Trimming removed 4 bases from V and 4 bases from J; junction bases left unmatched: 3. The CDR3 nucleotides read TGCGCCAGCAGCCCGGGACAGGGGGCGTACAATGAGCAGTTCTTC. Translated: CASSPGQGAYNEQFF.

The V call is TRBV19, the J call TRBJ1-1, with D perhaps matching TRBD1 (5 bases). V lost 5 bases to trimming and J lost 3 bases, with 7 bases between them. Germline values: CDR1 LNHDA, CDR2 SQIVND (reference sequence). The CDR3 totals 12 residues. CDR3 residues: CASSWGDTEAFF. In DNA, the CDR3 is TGTGCCAGTAGTTGGGGGGACACTGAAGCTTTCTTT. The full variable domain, its missing parts supplied by reference TRBV19 and TRBJ1-1, is DGGITQSPKYLFRKEGQNVTLSCEQNLNHDAMYWYRQDPGQGLRLIYYSQIVNDFQKGDIAEGYSVSREKKESFPLTVTSAQKNPTAFYLCASSWGDTEAFFGQGTRLTVV.

The V and J genes are TRBV15 and TRBJ2-2, with unresolved D. Germline CDR1 LNHNV, CDR2 YYDKDF (reference sequence). The germline V and J ends were trimmed by 2 bases and 1 base, with 8 bases remaining between them. CDR3 length: 15 residues. The CDR3 DNA reads as TGTGCCACCAGCAGATCCCGACAGAACACCGGGGAGCTGTTTTTT. This encodes CATSRSRQNTGELFF. The full variable domain, completed using reference TRBV15 and TRBJ2-2, is DAMVIQNPRYQVTQFGKPVTLSCSQTLNHNVMYWYQQKSSQAPKLLFHYYDKDFNNEADTPDNFQSRRPNTSFCFLDIRSPGLGDTAMYLCATSRSRQNTGELFFGEGSRLTVL.

V gene TRBV6-4 combines with J gene TRBJ2-3; TRBD1 matches at 10 bases. With 3 bases clipped from V and 3 bases from J, the junction kept 3 bases outside the gene matches. Germline V gene lookup returns CDR1 MRHNA and CDR2 SNTAGT. This CDR3 contains 15 residues. For the CDR3, the DNA is TGTGCCAGCAGTGAGGGGGGACAGGGGACAGATACGCAGTATTTT. It encodes CASSEGGQGTDTQYF.

V is TRBV19 and J is TRBJ1-4; D call uncertain. Germline CDR1 is LNHDA and CDR2 is SQIVND (reference sequence). Trimming removed 3 bases from V and 0 bases from J, with 8 bases in between. The CDR3 extends over 15 amino acids. The CDR3 DNA is TGTGCCAGTAGTATCCTGCGAGCAACTAATGAAAAACTGTTTTTT. It is translated as CASSILRATNEKLFF. Full variable domain (missing parts from reference TRBV19 and TRBJ1-4): DGGITQSPKYLFRKEGQNVTLSCEQNLNHDAMYWYRQDPGQGLRLIYYSQIVNDFQKGDIAEGYSVSREKKESFPLTVTSAQKNPTAFYLCASSILRATNEKLFFGSGTQLSVL.

J is TRBJ1-1 and V is TRBV10-3; a weak D match, TRBD1 (5 bases). The germline V gene encodes CDR1 ENHRY and CDR2 SYGVKD. The V gene lost 11 bases and the J gene lost 4 bases, with 17 bases spanning the gap. CDR3 length: 13 residues. CDR3 residues: CASSRAEGTEAFF. The CDR3 DNA reads as TGTGCCTCATCCAGGGCGGAGGGCACTGAAGCTTTCTTT.

V and J are TRBV7-2 and TRBJ2-2, with 11 bases lining up with TRBD2. CDR1 SGHTA and CDR2 FQGNSA come from the germline V gene. Germline trimming cut 1 base from V and 0 bases from J; bases unmatched to any gene: 7. The CDR3 runs to 19 residues. CDR3 in amino acids: CASSLDFLAGGTNTGELFF. The CDR3 region has the DNA TGTGCCAGCAGCTTAGACTTCCTAGCGGGGGGTACGAACACCGGGGAGCTGTTTTTT.

For this clone: Within the sample, other DNA sequences also encode this same CDR3. The genes are TRBV6-5 and TRBJ1-1; TRBD1 is a possible D gene (5 bases). CDR1 and CDR2 from the germline V gene are MNHEY and SVGAGI. This CDR3 spans 13 amino acids. V was pared by 6 bases and J by 5 bases, with 13 bases between. CDR3 amino acids: CASRRQGGTEAFF. CDR3 DNA: TGTGCCAGCAGACGCCAGGGTGGAACTGAAGCTTTCTTT.

This rearrangement joins TRBV2 to TRBJ2-1, with 8 bases that match TRBD2. The length of the CDR3 is 15 residues. The germline V gene has CDR1 SNHLY and CDR2 FYNNEI. V lost 6 bases to trimming and J lost 9 bases; unmatched junction nucleotides: 13. This CDR3 reads CASSLGAGGRGEQFF. As DNA, the CDR3 is TGTGCCAGCAGCCTTGGGGCGGGGGGCCGCGGTGAGCAGTTCTTC.

The genes are TRBV11-2 and TRBJ2-5; perhaps TRBD1 as D (6 bases). The CDR3 runs to 15 residues. V lost 4 bases and J lost 2, with 14 bases in between. Germline lookup yields CDR1 SGHAT and CDR2 FQNNGV. CDR3 loop: CASSYWERGQETQYF. The CDR3 nucleotides are TGTGCCAGCAGCTACTGGGAAAGGGGGCAAGAGACCCAGTACTTC.

This rearrangement joins TRBV5-1 to TRBJ2-5; D ambiguous. Per germline, CDR1 SGHRS and CDR2 YFSETQ. Trimming stripped 3 bases from V and 4 bases from J, with 7 bases between. The length of the CDR3 is 12 residues. For the CDR3, the DNA is TGCGCCAGCAGCTCCACGGGAGAGACCCAGTACTTC. This gives the protein CASSSTGETQYF. Based on the CDR3 plus reference TRBV5-1 and TRBJ2-5, the full variable domain is KAGVTQTPRYLIKTRGQQVTLSCSPISGHRSVSWYQQTPGQGLQFLFEYFSETQRNKGNFPGRFSGRQFSNSRSEMNVSTLELGDSALYLCASSSTGETQYFGPGTRLLVL.

The gene calls are TRBV7-2 and TRBJ1-5, with D uncertain. The CDR3 loop spans 13 amino acids. V was clipped by 4 bases and J by 1 base, with 5 bases between them. CDR1 and CDR2 (germline): SGHTA, FQGNSA. The CDR3 sequence: CASSSKSNQPQHF. The DNA for the CDR3 is TGTGCCAGCAGCTCCAAAAGCAATCAGCCCCAGCATTTT.

This clone has a single count. The chain carries TRBV20-1 and TRBJ1-3, with D possibly TRBD1 on 6 matching bases. CDR3 length: 14 amino acids. Trimming removed 3 bases at V and 2 bases at J, with 11 bases between. Germline V gives CDR1 DFQATT, CDR2 SNEGSKA (reference sequence). The CDR3 loop reads CSASPGATGNTIYF. DNA for the CDR3: TGCAGTGCTAGTCCAGGGGCCACTGGAAACACCATATATTTT.

The CDR3 DNA is TGTGCCAGTAGTATCGGGCAGGGGGTTCAGCCCCAGCATTTT. Translated: CASSIGQGVQPQHF. The V gene is TRBV19, the J gene TRBJ1-5, with 7 positions matching TRBD1. Germline assignment: CDR1 LNHDA and CDR2 SQIVND (reference sequence). CDR3 length: 14 residues. V shed 3 bases, J shed 6 bases, and the junction held 5 bases outside the gene matches.

The chain links TRBV2 to TRBJ2-2, with TRBD2 matching 11 bases. V shed 7 bases, J shed 5 bases, and the junction held 6 bases outside the gene matches. In germline, CDR1 is SNHLY, CDR2 FYNNEI. The CDR3 consists of 15 residues. CDR3 in amino acids: CASNVAGGPTGELFF. CDR3 in DNA: TGTGCCAGCAATGTAGCGGGGGGGCCGACCGGGGAGCTGTTTTTT. The full variable domain, completed using reference TRBV2 and TRBJ2-2, is EPEVTQTPSHQVTQMGQEVILRCVPISNHLYFYWYRQILGQKVEFLVSFYNNEISEKSEIFDDQFSVERPDGSNFTLKIRSTKLEDSAMYFCASNVAGGPTGELFFGEGSRLTVL.

V gene TRBV28 combines with J gene TRBJ1-5; TRBD1 matches 7 bases. CDR3 length: 14 amino acids. Germline V gene sequence: CDR1 MDHEN, CDR2 SYDVKM. V was pared by 5 bases and J by 6 bases, with 7 bases of the junction left unmatched. The CDR3, as DNA: TGTGCCAGCAGTACAACAGGGGATCGTCAGCCCCAGCATTTT. Its protein product is CASSTTGDRQPQHF.